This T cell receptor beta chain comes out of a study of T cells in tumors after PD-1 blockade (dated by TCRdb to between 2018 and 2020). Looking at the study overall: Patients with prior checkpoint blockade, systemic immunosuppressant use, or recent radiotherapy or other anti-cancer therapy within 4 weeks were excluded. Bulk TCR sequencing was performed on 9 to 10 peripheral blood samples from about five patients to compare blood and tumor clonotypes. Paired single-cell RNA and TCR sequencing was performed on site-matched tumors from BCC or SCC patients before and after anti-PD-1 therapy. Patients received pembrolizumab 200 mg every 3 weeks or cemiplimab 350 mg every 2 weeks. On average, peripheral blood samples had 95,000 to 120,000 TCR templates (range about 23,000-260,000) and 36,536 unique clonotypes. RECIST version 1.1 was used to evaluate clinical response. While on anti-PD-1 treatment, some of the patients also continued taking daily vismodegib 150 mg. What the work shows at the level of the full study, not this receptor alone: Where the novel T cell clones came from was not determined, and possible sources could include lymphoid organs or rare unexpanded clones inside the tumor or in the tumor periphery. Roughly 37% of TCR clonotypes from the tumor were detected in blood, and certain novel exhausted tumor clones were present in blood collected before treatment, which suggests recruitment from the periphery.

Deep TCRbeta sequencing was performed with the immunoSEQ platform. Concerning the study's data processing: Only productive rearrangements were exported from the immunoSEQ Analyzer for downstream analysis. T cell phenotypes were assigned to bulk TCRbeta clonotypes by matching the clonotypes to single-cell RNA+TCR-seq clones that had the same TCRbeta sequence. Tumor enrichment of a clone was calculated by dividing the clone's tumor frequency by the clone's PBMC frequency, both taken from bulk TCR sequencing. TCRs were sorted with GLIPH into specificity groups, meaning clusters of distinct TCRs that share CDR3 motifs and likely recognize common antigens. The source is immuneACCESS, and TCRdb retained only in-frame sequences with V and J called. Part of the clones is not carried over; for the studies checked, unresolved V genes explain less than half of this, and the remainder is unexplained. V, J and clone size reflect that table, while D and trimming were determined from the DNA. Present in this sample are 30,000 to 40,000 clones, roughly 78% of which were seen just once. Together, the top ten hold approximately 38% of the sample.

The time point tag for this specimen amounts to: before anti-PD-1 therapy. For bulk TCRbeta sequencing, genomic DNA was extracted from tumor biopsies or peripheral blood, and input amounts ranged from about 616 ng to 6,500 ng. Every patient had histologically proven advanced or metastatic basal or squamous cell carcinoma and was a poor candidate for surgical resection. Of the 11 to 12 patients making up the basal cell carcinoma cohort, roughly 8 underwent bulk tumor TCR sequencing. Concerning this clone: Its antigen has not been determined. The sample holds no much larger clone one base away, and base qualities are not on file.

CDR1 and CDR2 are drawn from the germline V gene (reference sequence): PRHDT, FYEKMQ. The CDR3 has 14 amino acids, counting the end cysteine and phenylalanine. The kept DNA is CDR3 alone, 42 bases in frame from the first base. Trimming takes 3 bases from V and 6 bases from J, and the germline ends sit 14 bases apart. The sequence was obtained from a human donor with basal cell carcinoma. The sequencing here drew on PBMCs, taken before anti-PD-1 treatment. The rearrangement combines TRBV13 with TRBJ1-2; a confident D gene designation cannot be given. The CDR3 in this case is CASSFFRIVHGYTF. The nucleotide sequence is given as TGTGCCAGCAGCTTCTTCAGGATTGTACATGGCTACACCTTC.